Below, 24 T cell receptor beta chains from the same sample are listed, as sequenced in a study of beta chain features in type 1 diabetes. Study-level findings and limits: Among all four CD4+ subsets, Type 1 diabetes patients had TCRB CDR3s that were moderately but significantly shorter.

These receptors have no identified antigens. Isolated RNA was reverse transcribed in full, so expressed TCRB transcripts were sequenced. Data came from immunoSEQ multiplex PCR; TCRdb stores just in-frame clones and leaves some out. The table shows approximately 360,000 clones, with around 12% occurring only once. Specimen: naive CD4+ T cells from blood. Receptors were obtained from a woman aged 18-35 years with type 1 diabetes.

The chain recombines TRBV11-2 with TRBJ1-5, with D tentatively TRBD1 (6 bases). Germline CDR1 SGHAT, CDR2 FQNNGV. The germline V and J ends were trimmed by 4 bases and 1 base, with 14 bases remaining between them. The length of the CDR3 is 16 residues. CDR3 DNA: TGTGCCAGCAGCTCCGGGGGGGGCTTCAGCAATCAGCCCCAGCATTTT. This gives the protein CASSSGGGFSNQPQHF.

This clone came up a few times. The genes are TRBV28 and TRBJ1-5; 10 bases are shared with TRBD1. The CDR3 has 14 amino acids. The germline gives CDR1 MDHEN, CDR2 SYDVKM. V shed 6 bases and J 6 bases; nucleotides not matched to a gene: 5. CDR3 bases: TGTGCCAGCAGCCCGGGACAGGGGTTTCAGCCCCAGCATTTT. Amino acid sequence: CASSPGQGFQPQHF.

This clone appeared a few times. Additional DNA sequences in this sample encode the identical CDR3. This sequence joins TRBV15 and TRBJ2-7; 9 bases are a match to TRBD1. The V and J ends lost 3 bases and 1 base, in that order; junction bases with no gene match: 1. Per the germline V gene, CDR1 is LNHNV and CDR2 is YYDKDF (reference sequence). This CDR3 has 14 amino acids. The CDR3 DNA reads as TGTGCCACCAGCAGGGACAGGGGTTCCTACGAGCAGTACTTC. This translates into CATSRDRGSYEQYF. Variable domain in full (rest from reference TRBV15 and TRBJ2-7): DAMVIQNPRYQVTQFGKPVTLSCSQTLNHNVMYWYQQKSSQAPKLLFHYYDKDFNNEADTPDNFQSRRPNTSFCFLDIRSPGLGDTAMYLCATSRDRGSYEQYFGPGTRLTVT.

The rearrangement links TRBV11-3 to TRBJ2-2; no definite D call. V was cut by 0 bases and J by 2 bases, with 4 bases left in between. The CDR3 runs 14 residues. The V gene's germline CDR1 is SGHNT and CDR2 YENEEA. The DNA of the CDR3 is TGTGCCAGCAGCTTAGACGGTAACACCGGGGAGCTGTTTTTT. Protein product: CASSLDGNTGELFF.

This clone showed up just a few times. The chain employs TRBV25-1 and TRBJ2-1; 10 nucleotides align to TRBD2. CDR3 size: 16 residues. After removal of 0 bases from V and 10 bases from J, the junction contained 9 bases not matched to a gene. The germline CDR1 and CDR2 sequences are MGHDK and SYGVNS. CDR3 loop: CASSEYRGTSAEEQFF. The CDR3 nucleotides are TGTGCCAGCAGTGAATATAGAGGGACTAGCGCAGAAGAGCAGTTCTTC.

This chain links TRBV7-8 with TRBJ2-1; 8 positions agree with TRBD2. Germline V gene sequence: CDR1 SGHVS, CDR2 FQNEAQ. CDR3 length: 14 residues. Trimming removed 0 bases from V and 6 bases from J; junction bases left unmatched: 1. The CDR3 coding sequence is TGTGCCAGCAGCTTAGCCGGGAGGGCCAATGAGCAGTTCTTC. The encoded protein is CASSLAGRANEQFF.

In this sample, this clone turned up a few times. The genes are TRBV4-1 and TRBJ2-5, with D perhaps matching TRBD2 (6 bases). The ends were cut back, 4 bases at V and 4 bases at J, with 10 bases in the middle. The CDR3 loop spans 13 amino acids. CDR1 is MGHRA, CDR2 YSYEKL, per germline. The CDR3 nucleotides read TGCGCCAGCAGCCTTCGGACTACAGAGACCCAGTACTTC. As protein: CASSLRTTETQYF.

The chain combines TRBV25-1 with TRBJ2-5, with 13 bases aligning to TRBD2. The CDR3 sequence is 15 residues long. Germline V gives CDR1 MGHDK, CDR2 SYGVNS. Trimming removed 4 bases from V and 3 bases from J; junction bases left unmatched: 2. The CDR3 spells CASSVGLAGEETQYF. The DNA for the CDR3 is TGTGCCAGCAGTGTTGGACTAGCGGGAGAAGAGACCCAGTACTTC.

This clone was found a few times. The V gene is TRBV18, the J gene TRBJ2-7; a possible D gene is TRBD2 (5 bases). CDR3 length: 13 amino acids. Trimming shortened V by 6 bases and J by 6 bases, and 15 bases separated the two germline ends. Germline V CDR1 and CDR2: KGHSH, LQKENI. CDR3 nucleotide sequence: TGTGCCAGCTCCCGAGCGGAGAAGGCCGAGCAGTACTTC. Its protein is CASSRAEKAEQYF.

The rearrangement uses TRBV19 and TRBJ2-7; tentatively, D is TRBD1 (6 bases). V shed 7 bases and J shed 3 bases, with 10 bases lying between them. The CDR3 length is 12 residues. Germline CDR1 LNHDA, CDR2 SQIVND (reference sequence). The CDR3 reads CASTGDNYEQYF. In nucleotides, the CDR3 is TGTGCCAGTACTGGGGACAACTACGAGCAGTACTTC.

This clone was recorded a few times. The CDR3 protein is CASSIVRDTQYF. CDR3 DNA: TGTGCCAGTAGTATAGTCCGGGATACGCAGTATTTT. The chain uses TRBV19 and TRBJ2-3; D ambiguous. The V and J ends lost 1 base and 6 bases respectively, with 5 bases between them. Germline lookup yields CDR1 LNHDA and CDR2 SQIVND (reference sequence). CDR3 length: 12 amino acids.

This clone was counted only a few times. V usage is TRBV9 and J usage is TRBJ2-6; D remains ambiguous. Germline CDR1 reads SGDLS; CDR2 reads YYNGEE. V shed 2 bases and J shed 4 bases, with 13 bases lying between them. This CDR3 contains 16 residues. This chain's CDR3 is CASSVGDLAGANVLTF. The CDR3 DNA reads as TGTGCCAGCAGCGTTGGAGATTTGGCGGGGGCCAACGTCCTGACTTTC.

This clone was counted a few times. The chain couples TRBV4-1 to TRBJ1-4; TRBD1 matches at 8 bases. Germline CDR1 and CDR2: MGHRA and YSYEKL. Losses at the gene ends were 3 bases for V and 11 bases for J; bases not matched to a gene: 8. This CDR3 comprises 14 residues. The chain's CDR3 is CASSQGDRQGKLFF. The CDR3 coding sequence is TGCGCCAGCAGCCAGGGGGACAGGCAAGGTAAACTGTTTTTT.

This clone was observed a handful of times. The chain has TRBV11-2 and TRBJ2-1; the D gene is possibly TRBD2 (6 bases). Trimming removed 5 bases from V and 5 bases from J, with 10 bases in between. CDR1 is SGHAT, CDR2 FQNNGV, per germline. The CDR3 length is 13 residues. The CDR3 sequence: CASSEGLNNEQFF. As DNA, the CDR3 is TGTGCCAGCAGCGAGGGACTTAACAATGAGCAGTTCTTC.

This clone was picked up a small number of times. The V gene is TRBV29-1, the J gene TRBJ2-5; D is unclear. Deletions cut 7 bases from V and 4 bases from J, with 13 bases between. The CDR3 sequence is 12 residues long. The germline CDR1 and CDR2 sequences are SQVTM and ANQGSEA. The CDR3 nucleotides are TGCAGCGCTGGCCCATCCCCAGAGACCCAGTACTTC. The encoded protein is CSAGPSPETQYF. The whole variable domain, filled in from reference TRBV29-1 and TRBJ2-5, reads SAVISQKPSRDICQRGTSLTIQCQVDSQVTMMFWYRQQPGQSLTLIATANQGSEATYESGFVIDKFPISRPNLTFSTLTVSNMSPEDSSIYLCSAGPSPETQYFGPGTRLLVL.

The chain employs TRBV5-6 and TRBJ2-5; TRBD2 agrees at 9 bases. V shed 1 base and J 5 bases; nucleotides not matched to a gene: 9. Germline V lookup: CDR1 SGHDT, CDR2 YYEEEE. This CDR3 is 16 amino acids long. The CDR3: CASSLRLADGWETQYF. The CDR3 DNA reads TGTGCCAGCAGCTTGAGACTAGCGGATGGTTGGGAGACCCAGTACTTC. Together with reference TRBV5-6 and TRBJ2-5, the CDR3 gives the full variable domain: DAGVTQSPTHLIKTRGQQVTLRCSPKSGHDTVSWYQQALGQGPQFIFQYYEEEERQRGNFPDRFSGHQFPNYSSELNVNALLLGDSALYLCASSLRLADGWETQYFGPGTRLLVL.

The rearrangement uses TRBV28 and TRBJ2-1; 7 bases map to TRBD2. Germline V gives CDR1 MDHEN, CDR2 SYDVKM. The J segment lost 8 bases and the V segment lost 9 bases, leaving 13 bases of the junction unmatched. This CDR3 contains 14 residues. CDR3 sequence reads: CASLAGGGTHEQFF. The CDR3 DNA is TGTGCCAGTTTAGCGGGTGGGGGGACCCATGAGCAGTTCTTC. Complete variable domain (other parts from reference TRBV28 and TRBJ2-1): DVKVTQSSRYLVKRTGEKVFLECVQDMDHENMFWYRQDPGLGLRLIYFSYDVKMKEKGDIPEGYSVSREKKERFSLILESASTNQTSMYLCASLAGGGTHEQFFGPGTRLTVL.

The chain employs TRBV10-3 and TRBJ1-5; 9 nucleotides agree with TRBD1. Germline values: CDR1 ENHRY, CDR2 SYGVKD. After removal of 7 bases from V and 4 bases from J, the junction contained 5 bases not matched to a gene. The CDR3 loop spans 14 amino acids. CDR3 sequence: CAIKQTGGNQPQHF. DNA of the CDR3: TGTGCCATCAAGCAGACAGGGGGTAATCAGCCCCAGCATTTT.

This clone was counted between two and nine times. The chain carries TRBV10-3 and TRBJ2-7, with TRBD2 identical over 14 bases. Germline lookup yields CDR1 ENHRY and CDR2 SYGVKD. CDR3 size: 15 residues. Unmatched junction bases numbered 9, after V lost 7 bases and J lost 7 bases. The CDR3 region has the DNA TGTGCCATCAAGGGGACTAGCGGGGGATCTGGAGAGCAGTACTTC. Translation gives CAIKGTSGGSGEQYF.

This chain links TRBV6-5 with TRBJ1-4; D uncertain. The CDR3 has 12 residues. The germline V gene encodes CDR1 MNHEY and CDR2 SVGAGI. Trimming removed 6 bases at V and 8 bases at J, with 10 bases between. The CDR3 loop is CASSPSGEKLFF. CDR3 coding DNA: TGTGCCAGCAGCCCTTCGGGAGAAAAACTGTTTTTT.

This clone was seen only a few times. This CDR3 is also generated by other DNA sequences in the sample. Here the CDR3 reads CASSLGGLYNEQFF. The CDR3, as DNA: TGCGCCAGCAGCTTGGGGGGCCTCTACAATGAGCAGTTCTTC. The chain couples TRBV5-1 to TRBJ2-1; possibly TRBD1 for D (5 bases). This CDR3 region has 14 residues. V lost 0 bases and J lost 3, with 7 bases in between. From germline, CDR1 is SGHRS and CDR2 YFSETQ.

The rearrangement links TRBV12-5 to TRBJ2-3; TRBD2 matches at 8 bases. The germline gives CDR1 LGHNT, CDR2 FRNRAP. The CDR3 sequence is 13 residues long. V lost 3 bases to trimming and J lost 6 bases; unmatched junction nucleotides: 2. CDR3 residues: CASGFSGMDTQYF. In DNA form, the CDR3 reads TGTGCTAGTGGTTTTAGCGGGATGGATACGCAGTATTTT.

This clone has a handful of counts. The chain links TRBV18 to TRBJ1-2; TRBD1 matches at 7 bases. With 3 bases clipped from V and 8 bases from J, the junction kept 6 bases outside the gene matches. This CDR3 spans 13 amino acids. Germline assignment: CDR1 KGHSH and CDR2 LQKENI. This CDR3 is CASSPGQVPGYTF. CDR3 coding DNA: TGTGCCAGCTCACCCGGACAGGTCCCCGGCTACACCTTC.

The chain joins TRBV7-2 to TRBJ2-6; D ambiguous. Trimming left V 3 bases short and J 1 base short, with 4 bases between. The CDR3 extends over 14 amino acids. Germline V gene data show CDR1 as SGHTA and CDR2 as FQGNSA. The CDR3 sequence is CASSFGSGANVLTF. CDR3 sequence (DNA): TGTGCCAGCAGCTTCGGGTCTGGGGCCAACGTCCTGACTTTC.